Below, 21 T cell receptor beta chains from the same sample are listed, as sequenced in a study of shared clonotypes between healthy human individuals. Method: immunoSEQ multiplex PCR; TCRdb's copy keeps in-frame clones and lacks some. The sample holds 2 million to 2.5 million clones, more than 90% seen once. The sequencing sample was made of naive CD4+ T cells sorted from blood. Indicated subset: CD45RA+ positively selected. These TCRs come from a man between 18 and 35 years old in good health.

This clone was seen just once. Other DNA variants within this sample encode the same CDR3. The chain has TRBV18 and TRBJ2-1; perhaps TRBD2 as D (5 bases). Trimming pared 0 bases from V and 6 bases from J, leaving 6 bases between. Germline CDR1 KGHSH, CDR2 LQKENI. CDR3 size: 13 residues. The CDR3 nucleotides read TGTGCCAGCTCACCACCAGGAGGCAATGAGCAGTTCTTC. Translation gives CASSPPGGNEQFF.

The CDR3 bases are TGTGCCAGCAGTGAACAGGCGGGCGCTGGATATGGCTACACCTTC. Translating it yields CASSEQAGAGYGYTF. This chain joins TRBV6-1 and TRBJ1-2; D is unclear. Germline-derived CDR1 and CDR2 are MNHNS and SASEGT. V was trimmed by 2 bases and J by 5 bases, leaving 15 bases between them. This CDR3 has 15 residues.

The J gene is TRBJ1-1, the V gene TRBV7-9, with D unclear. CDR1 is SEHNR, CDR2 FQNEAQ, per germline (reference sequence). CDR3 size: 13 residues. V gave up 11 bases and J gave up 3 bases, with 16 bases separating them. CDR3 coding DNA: TGTGCCCTTCAGACGGGCGCGGACACTGAAGCTTTCTTT. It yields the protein CALQTGADTEAFF.

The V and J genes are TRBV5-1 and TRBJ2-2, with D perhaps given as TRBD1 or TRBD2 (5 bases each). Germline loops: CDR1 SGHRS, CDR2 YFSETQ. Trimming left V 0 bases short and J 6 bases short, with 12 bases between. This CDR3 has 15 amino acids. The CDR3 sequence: CASSLGRERAGELFF. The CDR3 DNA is TGCGCCAGCAGCTTGGGCAGGGAGCGCGCCGGGGAGCTGTTTTTT.

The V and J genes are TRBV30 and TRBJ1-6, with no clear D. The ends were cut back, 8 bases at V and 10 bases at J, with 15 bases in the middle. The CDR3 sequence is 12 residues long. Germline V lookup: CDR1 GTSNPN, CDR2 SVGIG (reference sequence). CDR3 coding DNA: TGTGCCGTAGGTCGGGTAGCCTCACCCCTCCACTTT. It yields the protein CAVGRVASPLHF.

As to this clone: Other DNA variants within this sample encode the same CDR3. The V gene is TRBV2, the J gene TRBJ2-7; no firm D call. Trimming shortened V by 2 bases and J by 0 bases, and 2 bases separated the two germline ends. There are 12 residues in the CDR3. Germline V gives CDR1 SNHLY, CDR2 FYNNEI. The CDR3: CASSETSYEQYF. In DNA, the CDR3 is TGTGCCAGCAGTGAAACCTCCTACGAGCAGTACTTC.

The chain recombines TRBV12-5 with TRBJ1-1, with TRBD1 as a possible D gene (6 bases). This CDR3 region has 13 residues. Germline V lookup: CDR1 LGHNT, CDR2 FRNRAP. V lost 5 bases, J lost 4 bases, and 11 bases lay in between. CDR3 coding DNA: TGTGCTAGTGGTATGGGGGCGATCACTGAAGCTTTCTTT. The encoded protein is CASGMGAITEAFF.

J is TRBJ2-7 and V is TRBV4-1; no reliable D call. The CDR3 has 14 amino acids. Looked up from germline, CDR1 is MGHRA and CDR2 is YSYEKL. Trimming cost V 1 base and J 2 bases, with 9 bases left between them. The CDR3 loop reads CASSQANVAYEQYF. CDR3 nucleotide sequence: TGCGCCAGCAGCCAAGCAAACGTAGCCTACGAGCAGTACTTC.

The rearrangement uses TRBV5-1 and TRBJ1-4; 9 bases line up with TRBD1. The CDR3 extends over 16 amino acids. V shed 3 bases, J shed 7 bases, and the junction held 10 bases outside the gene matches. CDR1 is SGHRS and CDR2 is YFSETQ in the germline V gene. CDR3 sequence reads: CASSSKTTGGGEKLFF. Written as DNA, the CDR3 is TGCGCCAGCAGCTCCAAAACGACAGGGGGAGGTGAAAAACTGTTTTTT.

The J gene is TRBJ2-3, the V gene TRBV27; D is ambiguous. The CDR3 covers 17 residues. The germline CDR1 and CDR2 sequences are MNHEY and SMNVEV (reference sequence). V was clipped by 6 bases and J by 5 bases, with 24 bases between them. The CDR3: CASSRRPYGTTGDTQYF. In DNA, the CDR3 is TGTGCCAGCAGCCGTCGACCCTACGGAACCACGGGAGATACGCAGTATTTT.

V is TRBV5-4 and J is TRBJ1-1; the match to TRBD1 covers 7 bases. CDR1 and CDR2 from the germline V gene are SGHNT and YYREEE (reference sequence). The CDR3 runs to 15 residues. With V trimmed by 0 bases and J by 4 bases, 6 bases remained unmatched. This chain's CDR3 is CASSLGPQGGTEAFF. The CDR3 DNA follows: TGTGCCAGCAGCTTGGGCCCCCAGGGGGGCACTGAAGCTTTCTTT.

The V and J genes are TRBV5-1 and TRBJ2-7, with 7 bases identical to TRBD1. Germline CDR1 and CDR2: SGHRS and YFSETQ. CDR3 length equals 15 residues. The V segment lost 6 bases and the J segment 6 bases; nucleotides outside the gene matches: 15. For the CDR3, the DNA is TGCGCCAGCAAGAACCCCGGACAGGACCTAGGCGAGCAGTACTTC. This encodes CASKNPGQDLGEQYF.

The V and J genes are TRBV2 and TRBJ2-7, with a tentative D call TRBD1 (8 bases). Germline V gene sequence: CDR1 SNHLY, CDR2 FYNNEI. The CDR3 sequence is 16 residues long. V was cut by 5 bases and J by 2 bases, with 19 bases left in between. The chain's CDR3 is CASSRQGRATTYEQYF. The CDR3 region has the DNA TGTGCCAGCAGTCGACAGGGGAGGGCTACCACCTACGAGCAGTACTTC.

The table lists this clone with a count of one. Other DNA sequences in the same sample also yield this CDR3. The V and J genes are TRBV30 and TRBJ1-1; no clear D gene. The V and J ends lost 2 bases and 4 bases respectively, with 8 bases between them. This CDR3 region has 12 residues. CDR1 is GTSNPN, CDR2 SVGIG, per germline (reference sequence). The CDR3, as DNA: TGTGCCTGGAGTCGACTGAGCACTGAAGCTTTCTTT. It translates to CAWSRLSTEAFF.

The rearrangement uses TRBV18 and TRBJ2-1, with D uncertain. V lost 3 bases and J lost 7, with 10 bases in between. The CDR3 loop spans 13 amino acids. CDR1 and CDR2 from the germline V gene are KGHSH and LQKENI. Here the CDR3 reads CASSPILVNEQFF. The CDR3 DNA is TGTGCCAGCTCACCGATTCTAGTAAATGAGCAGTTCTTC.

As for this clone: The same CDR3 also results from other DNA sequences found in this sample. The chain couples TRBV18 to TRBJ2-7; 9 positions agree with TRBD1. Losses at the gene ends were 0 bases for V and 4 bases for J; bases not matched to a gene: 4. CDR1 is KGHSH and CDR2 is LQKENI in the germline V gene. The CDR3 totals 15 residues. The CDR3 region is CASSPPGTGIYEQYF. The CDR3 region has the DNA TGTGCCAGCTCACCACCGGGGACAGGGATTTACGAGCAGTACTTC.

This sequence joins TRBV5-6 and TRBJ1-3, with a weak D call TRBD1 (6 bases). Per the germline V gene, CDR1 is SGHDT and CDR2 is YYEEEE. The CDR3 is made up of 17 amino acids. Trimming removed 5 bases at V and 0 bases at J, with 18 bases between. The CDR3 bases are TGTGCCAGCAGTAGCCTTAGGCAGGGGCACTCTGGAAACACCATATATTTT. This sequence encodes CASSSLRQGHSGNTIYF.

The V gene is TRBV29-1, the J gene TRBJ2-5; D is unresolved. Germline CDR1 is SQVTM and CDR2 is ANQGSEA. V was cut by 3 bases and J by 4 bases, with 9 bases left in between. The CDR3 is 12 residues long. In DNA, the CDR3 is TGCAGCGTTGAGTACTGGGGAGAGACCCAGTACTTC. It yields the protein CSVEYWGETQYF.

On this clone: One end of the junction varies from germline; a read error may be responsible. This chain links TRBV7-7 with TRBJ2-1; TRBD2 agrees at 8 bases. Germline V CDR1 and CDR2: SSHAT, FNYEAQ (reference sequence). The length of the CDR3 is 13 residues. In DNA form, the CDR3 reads TGTGCTAGCAGCTTTCAGCGGGGGCATGAGCAGTTCTTC. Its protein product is CASSFQRGHEQFF.

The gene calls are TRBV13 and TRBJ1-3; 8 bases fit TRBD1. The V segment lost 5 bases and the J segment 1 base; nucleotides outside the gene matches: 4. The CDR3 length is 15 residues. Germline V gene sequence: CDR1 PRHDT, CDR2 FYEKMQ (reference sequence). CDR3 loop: CASSPTGGSGNTIYF. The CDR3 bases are TGTGCCAGCAGCCCCACAGGGGGATCTGGAAACACCATATATTTT.

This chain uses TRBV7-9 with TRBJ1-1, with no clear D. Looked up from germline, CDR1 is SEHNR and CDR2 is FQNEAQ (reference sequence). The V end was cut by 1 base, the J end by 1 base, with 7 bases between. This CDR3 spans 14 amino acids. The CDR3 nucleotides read TGTGCCAGCAGCTTAGTCCTAGGGAACACTGAAGCTTTCTTT. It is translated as CASSLVLGNTEAFF.